The rows below give T cell receptor beta chains drawn from one sample of a study of blood T cell repertoires in COVID-19. The assay was immunoSEQ multiplex PCR, and TCRdb's table has in-frame clones only and misses some. The sample lists 410,000 or so clones, over 75% occurring once. The sample taken for sequencing was peripheral blood. The origin of the receptors is a woman between 35 and 50 years old with COVID-19, enrolled during active disease. Both conserved end residues are part of each CDR3. A D gene is named only where the DNA matches it firmly.

d_gene: NA; j_gene: TRBJ2-7; v_gene: TRBV6-5; CDR3nt: TGTGCCAGCAGTTACGGGCGGCGGGGGCCGCCCTACGAGCAGTACTTC; CDR3aa: CASSYGRRGPPYEQYF
d_gene: NA; j_gene: TRBJ1-4; v_gene: TRBV18; CDR3nt: TGTGCCAGCTCATCCGGACAGTCCACAACTAATGAAAAACTGTTTTTT; CDR3aa: CASSSGQSTTNEKLFF
d_gene: NA; j_gene: TRBJ2-1; v_gene: TRBV27; CDR3nt: TGTGCCAGCAGTTACAGAGACAATGAGCAGTTCTTC; CDR3aa: CASSYRDNEQFF
d_gene: NA; j_gene: TRBJ1-1; v_gene: TRBV5-1; CDR3nt: TGCGCCAGCAGCCCGGAGGGAATTGAAGCTTTCTTT; CDR3aa: CASSPEGIEAFF
d_gene: NA; j_gene: TRBJ1-1; v_gene: TRBV30; CDR3nt: TGTGCCTGGAGGAGGGCAGCTGGGGCTGAAGCTTTCTTT; CDR3aa: CAWRRAAGAEAFF
d_gene: NA; j_gene: TRBJ1-3; v_gene: TRBV5-1; CDR3nt: TGCGCCAGCAATGCGGGATCTGGAAACACCATATATTTT; CDR3aa: CASNAGSGNTIYF
d_gene: TRBD2; j_gene: TRBJ2-1; v_gene: TRBV28; CDR3nt: TGTGCCAGCAGTCCGACTAGCGGACCCTACAATGAGCAGTTCTTC; CDR3aa: CASSPTSGPYNEQFF
d_gene: NA; j_gene: TRBJ2-7; v_gene: TRBV28; CDR3nt: TGTGCCAGCACCCAAAGAACTAGAACTACCTACGAGCAGTACTTC; CDR3aa: CASTQRTRTTYEQYF
d_gene: NA; j_gene: TRBJ1-1; v_gene: TRBV6-6; CDR3nt: TGTGCCAGCAGCGATACAGGGAGGGACACTGAAGCTTTCTTT; CDR3aa: CASSDTGRDTEAFF
d_gene: NA; j_gene: TRBJ1-1; v_gene: TRBV28; CDR3nt: TGTGCCAGCAGACGGAGTAGGGGGAACACTGAAGCTTTCTTT; CDR3aa: CASRRSRGNTEAFF